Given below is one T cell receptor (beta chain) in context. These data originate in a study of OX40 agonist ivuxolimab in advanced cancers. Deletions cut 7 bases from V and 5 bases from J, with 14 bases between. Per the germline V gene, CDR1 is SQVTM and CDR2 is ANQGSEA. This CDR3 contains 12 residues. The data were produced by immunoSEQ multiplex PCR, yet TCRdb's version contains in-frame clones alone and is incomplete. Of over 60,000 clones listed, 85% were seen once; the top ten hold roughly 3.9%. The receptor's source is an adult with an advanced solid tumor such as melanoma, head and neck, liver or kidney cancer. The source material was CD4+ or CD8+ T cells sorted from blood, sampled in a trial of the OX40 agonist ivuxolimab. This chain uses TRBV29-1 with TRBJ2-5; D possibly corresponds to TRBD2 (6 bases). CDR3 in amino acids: CSATRGRETQYF. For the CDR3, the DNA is TGCAGCGCCACGCGGGGTCGGGAGACCCAGTACTTC.